This TCR beta chain was found in a study of blood T cells in healthy people across ages. The length of the CDR3 is 11 residues. Germline values: CDR1 DFQATT, CDR2 SNEGSKA (reference sequence). Trimming left V 3 bases short and J 10 bases short, with 11 bases between. This clonotype has just a few counts. Next came a second PCR, run for about 7 to 12 cycles, which used a sample-barcoded 5' primer along with a J-beta primer mix. TCRdb reprocessed the 5' RACE reads via MiXCR and lists one record per CDR3 protein. The sample lists about 2 million distinct CDR3 sequences, less than 50% occurring once. Specimen: blood. The TCR was taken from a woman in her thirties or forties in good health. V gene TRBV20-1 combines with J gene TRBJ2-3; D unresolved. Here the CDR3 DNA reads TGCAGTGCTAGGGTGTCCGATTCGCAGTATTTT. This sequence encodes CSARVSDSQYF.